This TCR beta chain is from a study of cytomegalovirus exposure and HLA in healthy donors. Study-level findings and limits: Later analysis associated a missense DCLRE1C variant with TCR beta V- and J-gene trimming.

Healthy bone marrow donors made up the donors. The CDR3 extends over 11 amino acids. V lost 7 bases and J 7 bases, leaving 14 bases between the germline ends. From germline, CDR1 is SQVTM and CDR2 ANQGSEA. Details on this clone: As yet, its antigen is unknown.

The primer mix had 60 Vbeta and 13 Jbeta primers. Original methodology: Roughly 10 million shared chains were among tens of millions of unique TCR beta chains counted in a later analysis. Here immunoSEQ multiplex PCR was the method, and the copy in TCRdb shows in-frame clones only, minus some. V and J calls plus clone size are reproduced from that table; the DNA served to infer D and trimming. This table has 150,000 to 200,000 clones, roughly 80% appearing once. Sequences were obtained from PBMCs. The TCR was taken from a woman aged 50 to 60 in good health and CMV-seronegative. The V and J genes are TRBV29-1 and TRBJ2-7; tentatively, D is TRBD2 (5 bases). Here the CDR3 DNA reads TGCAGCGGAAGGGATCCGGGGGAGCAGTACTTC. Translated, it gives CSGRDPGEQYF.